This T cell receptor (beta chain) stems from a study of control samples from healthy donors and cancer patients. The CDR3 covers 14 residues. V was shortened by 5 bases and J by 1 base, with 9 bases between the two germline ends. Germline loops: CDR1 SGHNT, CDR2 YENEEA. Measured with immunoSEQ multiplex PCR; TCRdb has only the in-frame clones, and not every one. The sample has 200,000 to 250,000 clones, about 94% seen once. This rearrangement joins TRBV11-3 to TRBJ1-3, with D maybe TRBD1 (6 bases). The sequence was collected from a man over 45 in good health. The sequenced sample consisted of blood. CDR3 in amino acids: CASSLTGSGNTIYF. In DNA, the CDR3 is TGTGCCAGCAGCCTAACAGGGTCTGGAAACACCATATATTTT.